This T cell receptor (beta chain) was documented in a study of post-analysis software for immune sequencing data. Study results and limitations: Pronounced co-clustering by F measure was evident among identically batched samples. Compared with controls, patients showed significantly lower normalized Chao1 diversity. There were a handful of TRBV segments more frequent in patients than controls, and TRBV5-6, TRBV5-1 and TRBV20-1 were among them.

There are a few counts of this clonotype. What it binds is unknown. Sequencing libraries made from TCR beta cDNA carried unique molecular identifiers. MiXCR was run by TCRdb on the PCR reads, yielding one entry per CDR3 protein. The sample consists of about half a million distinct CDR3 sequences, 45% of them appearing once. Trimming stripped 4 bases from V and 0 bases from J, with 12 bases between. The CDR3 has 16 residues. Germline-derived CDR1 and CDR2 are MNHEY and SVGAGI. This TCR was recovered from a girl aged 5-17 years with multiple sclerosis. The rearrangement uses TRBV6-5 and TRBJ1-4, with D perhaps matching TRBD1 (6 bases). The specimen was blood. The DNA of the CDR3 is TGTGCCAGCAGTTCCACAGGGTCGGCAACTAATGAAAAACTGTTTTTT. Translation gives CASSSTGSATNEKLFF.